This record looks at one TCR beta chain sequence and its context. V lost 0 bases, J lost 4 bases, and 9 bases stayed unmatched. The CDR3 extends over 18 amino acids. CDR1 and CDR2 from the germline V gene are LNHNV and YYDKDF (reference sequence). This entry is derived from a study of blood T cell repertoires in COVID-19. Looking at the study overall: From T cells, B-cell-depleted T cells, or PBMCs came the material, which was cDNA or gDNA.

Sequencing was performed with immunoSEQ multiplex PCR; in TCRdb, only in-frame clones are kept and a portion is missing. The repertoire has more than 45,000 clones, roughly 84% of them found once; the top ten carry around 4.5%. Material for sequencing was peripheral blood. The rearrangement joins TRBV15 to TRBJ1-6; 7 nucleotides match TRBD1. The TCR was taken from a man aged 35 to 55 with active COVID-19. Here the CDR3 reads CATSRDPPKTGYNSPLHF. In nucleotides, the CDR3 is TGTGCCACCAGCAGAGATCCCCCGAAGACAGGGTATAATTCACCCCTCCACTTT.